This TCR beta chain was documented in a study of metastatic and nonmetastatic thyroid tumors. TCRdb reanalyzed the PCR reads via MiXCR. The sample consists of more than 70,000 clones, around 9.1% of them appearing once. This clone has only a few counts. Each patient went into thyroid surgery without having received any treatment. The clonotype originates from a female donor with papillary thyroid cancer or a benign thyroid nodule (not recorded which). Some clones in this sample may be carry-over from other donors' samples. Specimen: blood.

The CDR3 here is CASSEDRSGTGELFF. In DNA, the CDR3 is TGTGCCAGCAGTGAAGACCGTAGTGGCACCGGGGAGCTGTTTTTT. The genes are TRBV6-1 and TRBJ2-2; D ambiguous. The V gene lost 1 base and the J gene lost 4 bases, with 10 bases spanning the gap. The CDR3 consists of 15 residues. Germline V gene sequence: CDR1 MNHNS, CDR2 SASEGT.